The next 8 T cell receptor beta chains were all read from a single sample in a study of T cells expressing NK-cell markers. TCRdb derives one entry per CDR3 protein from the 5' RACE reads, leaving out DNA. This table holds about 7,200 distinct CDR3 sequences. Specimen: blood T cells: a sorted CD56 or NKG2C T cell subset, CD4+ or CD8+ T cells, or bulk PBMC T cells (not recorded which). The receptors were gathered from a man aged 18-70 years in good health.

The chain couples TRBV3-1 to TRBJ1-1; TCRdb lists TRBD1, though no DNA is available to test this call. The CDR3 spans 17 residues. Looked up from germline, CDR1 is LGHDT and CDR2 is YNNKEL (reference sequence). The CDR3 loop is CASSQGQDPIMNTEAFF. Drawing the rest from reference TRBV3-1 and TRBJ1-1, the complete variable domain is DTAVSQTPKYLVTQMGNDKSIKCEQNLGHDTMYWYKQDSKKFLKIMFSYNNKELIINETVPNRFSPKSPDKAHLNLHINSLELGDSAVYFCASSQGQDPIMNTEAFFGQGTRLTVV.

The CDR3 loop is CASSLHAQPQHF. The V and J genes are TRBV10-2 and TRBJ1-5. Germline values: CDR1 WSHSY, CDR2 SAAADI. This CDR3 is 12 amino acids long.

V and J are TRBV6-4 and TRBJ2-3; TCRdb's D gene call, TRBD1, goes unchecked for lack of DNA. Per germline, CDR1 MRHNA and CDR2 SNTAGT. The CDR3 totals 14 residues. CDR3 amino acids: CASSDGGAADTQYF.

The rearrangement joins TRBV28 to TRBJ1-5. The V gene's germline CDR1 is MDHEN and CDR2 SYDVKM. The CDR3 runs 12 residues. CDR3 sequence reads: CASRNSNQPQHF.

The genes are TRBV4-1 and TRBJ2-6. This CDR3 is 17 amino acids long. The V gene's germline CDR1 is MGHRA and CDR2 YSYEKL. CDR3 sequence reads: CASSQDPGLSGANVLTF.

The CDR3 reads CSAREVTGGDTDTQYF. V and J are TRBV20-1 and TRBJ2-3; TCRdb's assignment of TRBD1 cannot be checked, as there is no DNA. The germline V gene encodes CDR1 DFQATT and CDR2 SNEGSKA (reference sequence). The CDR3 consists of 16 residues.

The CDR3 here is CSAHRLAGEPYEQYF. The V gene is TRBV20-1, the J gene TRBJ2-7; TCRdb's D call, TRBD2, is unchecked because there is no DNA. The germline CDR1 and CDR2 sequences are DFQATT and SNEGSKA (reference sequence). This CDR3 spans 15 amino acids.

By frequency, this clonotype is medium-sized (0.01 to 0.1%). This sequence joins TRBV24-1 and TRBJ2-7; TCRdb names TRBD1, which stays unverified in the absence of DNA. This CDR3 spans 14 amino acids. Germline V CDR1 and CDR2: KGHDR, SFDVKD. This CDR3 is CATSPGQGRREQYF.